This T cell receptor (beta chain) was recovered during a study of molecular identifiers for immune sequencing clone quantification (dated by TCRdb to 2016 to 2018). In terms of the full investigation: For a replicate experiment, the RNA from either 20,000 or 100,000 naive CD8 T cells was divided into five aliquots, and four of those aliquots went on to sequencing. This methods study benchmarked molecular-identifier clustering-based TCR repertoire sequencing (MIDCIRS) and TCR RNA copy counting, using CD8 T cells to do so.

The paper's findings and limits, for the study overall: In CMV-specific effector cells, clones with more than 20 RNA copies contained over 97% of molecules, whereas in naive cells such clones contained under 1% of molecules. The naive libraries included spiked-in Jurkat TCR RNA (fewer than eleven copies' worth), and this Jurkat TCR RNA is not part of the donor repertoire. Identical TCR molecules sharing a barcode could cause highly expanded clone sizes to be underestimated. Modeling indicated 2.5 to 3 TCR RNA copies recovered per cell, compared with about 10 by digital PCR, which implies a capture efficiency of about 31%. Without barcode sub-clustering, chimeric consensus sequences inflated TCR diversity; chimeras reached as high as 47%. A single cell's worth of spiked-in Jurkat TCR RNA was reported detectable even among around 970,000 naive CD8 T cells.

Library generation was performed with PCR. TCRdb lists the instrument as NextSeq 500. Preparation of bulk TCR libraries followed a previously described approach, with the TCR primers listed in Table S5. Total RNA was purified with the Qiagen AllPrep DNA/RNA kit. Before any analysis, reads coming from multiple sequencing runs of the same library were combined into one pool. In the paper's pipeline: Only reads with exact TCR constant sequence were kept, trimmed to 150 nt, and grouped by their 12-nt molecular barcodes. Within each barcode group, reads were sub-clustered at a 15% Levenshtein threshold, and quality-weighted consensus sequences were built per RNA molecule. Non-functional sequences were removed, as were lower-count sequences one edit away from another. Barcode sub-clusters with fewer than 20% of the maximum read count were removed, based on fitting two negative binomial distributions. TCRdb reworked the public reads: Q25 trimming with fastp, MiXCR clone assembly, productive beta chains retained. One record per CDR3 amino acid sequence lists the most common genes and DNA. The V and J calls were determined by TCRdb, not by the authors. The sample has 90,000 to 120,000 distinct CDR3 sequences on record, roughly 38% of them singletons. The ten biggest clones cover approximately 3.8% of the sample.

Based on the germline V gene (reference sequence), the CDR1 and CDR2 sequences are PRHDT and FYEKMQ. Inclusive of the bounding cysteine and phenylalanine, the CDR3 is 14 residues long. CDR3 DNA only is kept here, 42 bases in frame from base 1. V loses 5 bases, J loses 3 bases, and the germline ends lie 14 bases apart. Libraries of naive CD8 T cells were built from 20,000 to 1,000,000 sorted cells, with 10%, 30% or 50% of the purified RNA used. Naive CD8 T cells, defined as CD8+CD4-CCR7+CD45RA+, were FACS-sorted into RLT Plus buffer on a BD FACSAria II. To test detection sensitivity, Jurkat RNA equal to approximately ten TCR copies was added to samples of about 20,000-1,000,000 naive CD8 T cells. CD8 T cells were enriched with RosetteSep CD8+ T Cell Enrichment Cocktail and Ficoll-Paque, followed by ACK red cell lysis. Worth noting for this clonotype: This receptor's antigen is unknown. With a much larger clone just one base away, this may be a read error.

The sequence links TRBV13 to TRBJ2-7; the D segment could be TRBD2, given 6 matching bases. The source of this sequence is a human donor in good health. Some libraries in this study had Jurkat cell RNA spiked in. Sequenced input: naive CD8+ T cells from blood, with Jurkat cell RNA spiked in. The cell subset or site label on this specimen signifies: FACS-sorted CD8+CD4-CCR7+CD45RA+ naive T cells. The CDR3 sequence is CASSLGEAGYEQYF. In nucleotide form, the sequence is TGTGCCAGCAGCCTGGGGGAGGCCGGCTACGAGCAGTACTTC.